Below, 25 T cell receptor beta chains from the same sample are listed, as sequenced in a study of T cell responses to AZD1222 COVID-19 vaccine. Data came from immunoSEQ multiplex PCR; TCRdb stores just in-frame clones and leaves some out. The data contain about 110,000 clones, roughly 87% of them singletons. The source material was peripheral blood, sampled on day 0 of AZD1222 vaccination. The source of these receptors is an adult in good health.

This chain uses TRBV5-1 with TRBJ2-2; 11 bases are shared with TRBD1. The CDR3 sequence is 16 residues long. Germline lookup yields CDR1 SGHRS and CDR2 YFSETQ. V lost 3 bases to trimming and J lost 4 bases; unmatched junction nucleotides: 5. The CDR3 region is CASSYGQGAPTGELFF. The CDR3 DNA reads as TGCGCCAGCAGCTATGGACAGGGGGCGCCCACCGGGGAGCTGTTTTTT.

This chain links TRBV3-1 (or the pseudogene TRBV3-2) with TRBJ1-5; no clear D. Germline V gene lookup returns CDR1 LGHDT and CDR2 YNNKEL (reference sequence). CDR3 length: 14 amino acids. Trimming took off 0 bases at V and 6 bases at J, with 9 bases between the two ends. The CDR3 loop is CASSQDVGSQPQHF. In DNA, the CDR3 is TGTGCCAGCAGCCAAGATGTCGGTAGTCAGCCCCAGCATTTT.

The chain employs TRBV2 and TRBJ1-6, with D possibly matching TRBD1 (5 bases). This CDR3 contains 15 residues. The V gene's germline CDR1 is SNHLY and CDR2 FYNNEI. The V gene lost 6 bases and the J gene lost 6 bases, with 15 bases spanning the gap. The CDR3 DNA is TGTGCCAGCAGGGGCCGGGGGGGAAGTAATTCACCCCTCCACTTT. Its translation is CASRGRGGSNSPLHF.

The rearrangement links TRBV4-3 to TRBJ1-2; TRBD1 might be the D (6 bases). The CDR3 loop spans 17 amino acids. V was clipped by 0 bases and J by 3 bases, with 17 bases between them. CDR1 is LGHNA, CDR2 YSLEER, per germline. CDR3 coding DNA: TGCGCCAGCAGCCAAGAATATCGTAGGAAGGGGGACTATGGCTACACCTTC. It encodes CASSQEYRRKGDYGYTF.

This clone has a single count. The CDR3 bases are TGTGCCAGCTCACCCGTACCAGGATTTAGCAATCAGCCCCAGCATTTT. Translation gives CASSPVPGFSNQPQHF. The chain carries TRBV18 and TRBJ1-5; no reliable D call. V lost 3 bases and J lost 0, with 12 bases in between. The V gene's germline CDR1 is KGHSH and CDR2 LQKENI. The CDR3 contains 16 residues.

The chain links TRBV7-3 to TRBJ1-1; no reliable D call. V lost 3 bases and J 4 bases, leaving 6 bases between the germline ends. Germline values: CDR1 SGHTA, CDR2 FQGTGA. This CDR3 contains 12 residues. The CDR3 region has the DNA TGTGCCAGCAGCTTTGAGGGCACTGAAGCTTTCTTT. Protein product: CASSFEGTEAFF. The entire variable domain, with the rest obtained from reference TRBV7-3 and TRBJ1-1, is as follows: GAGVSQTPSNKVTEKGKYVELRCDPISGHTALYWYRQSLGQGPEFLIYFQGTGAADDSGLPNDRFFAVRPEGSVSTLKIQRTERGDSAVYLCASSFEGTEAFFGQGTRLTVV.

J is TRBJ2-7 and V is TRBV11-1; a possible D gene is TRBD1 (5 bases). The CDR3 runs 14 residues. Germline V gene sequence: CDR1 SGHAT, CDR2 FQDESV (reference sequence). Trimming pared 1 base from V and 3 bases from J, leaving 10 bases between. The CDR3 bases are TGTGCCAGCAGCTTAGGACAGCTCGTCTACGAGCAGTACTTC. Encoded protein: CASSLGQLVYEQYF. Full variable domain (remainder filled in from reference TRBV11-1 and TRBJ2-7): EAEVAQSPRYKITEKSQAVAFWCDPISGHATLYWYRQILGQGPELLVQFQDESVVDDSQLPKDRFSAERLKGVDSTLKIQPAELGDSAMYLCASSLGQLVYEQYFGPGTRLTVT.

The chain links TRBV15 to TRBJ2-2, with 8 bases lining up with TRBD1. CDR1 is LNHNV and CDR2 is YYDKDF in the germline V gene (reference sequence). The CDR3 has 19 amino acids. V trimming: 2 bases; J trimming: 0 bases; junction bases outside the gene matches: 11. CDR3 region: CATSRHFDRGQPNTGELFF. CDR3 sequence (DNA): TGTGCCACCAGCAGACACTTCGACAGGGGACAACCGAACACCGGGGAGCTGTTTTTT.

The rearrangement uses TRBV6-2 or TRBV6-3 and TRBJ1-5; D is uncertain. The germline gives CDR1 MNHEY, CDR2 SVGEGT. Trimming pared 2 bases from V and 5 bases from J, leaving 13 bases between. The CDR3 covers 15 residues. Here the CDR3 reads CASSYEGMEDQPQHF. DNA of the CDR3: TGTGCCAGCAGTTACGAGGGAATGGAGGATCAGCCCCAGCATTTT.

The V and J genes are TRBV12-5 and TRBJ2-5; 7 bases align to TRBD2. Germline CDR1 is LGHNT and CDR2 is FRNRAP. J was trimmed by 5 bases and V by 6 bases; bases with no gene match: 9. This CDR3 is 14 amino acids long. This chain's CDR3 is CASGKGGSGETQYF. The CDR3 DNA is TGTGCTAGTGGGAAGGGCGGGAGCGGGGAGACCCAGTACTTC.

The chain employs TRBV18 and TRBJ1-2, with D perhaps TRBD1 (5 bases). Trimming removed 1 base at V and 8 bases at J, with 14 bases between. Germline loops: CDR1 KGHSH, CDR2 LQKENI. This CDR3 is 14 amino acids long. The CDR3 loop reads CASSPQKGHVGYTF. The CDR3 DNA sequence: TGTGCCAGCTCACCACAAAAGGGGCATGTGGGCTACACCTTC.

This clone was observed a few times. The chain carries TRBV7-2 and TRBJ2-7, with D perhaps TRBD2 (7 bases). With 2 bases removed from V and 5 bases from J, the gap between germline ends came to 19 bases. Looked up from germline, CDR1 is SGHTA and CDR2 is FQGNSA. The CDR3 consists of 16 residues. The CDR3 is CASSLSPGGPLHEQYF. The CDR3 DNA reads as TGTGCCAGCAGCTTATCTCCGGGGGGCCCTCTCCACGAGCAGTACTTC.

The V and J genes are TRBV28 and TRBJ2-3; 9 bases match TRBD2. V gave up 8 bases and J gave up 2 bases; unmatched junction bases: 5. Germline V lookup: CDR1 MDHEN, CDR2 SYDVKM. The CDR3 contains 14 residues. CDR3 bases: TGTGCCAGCTCGCTAGCGGGGAACACAGATACGCAGTATTTT. Translated: CASSLAGNTDTQYF.

The chain couples TRBV6-5 to TRBJ1-5, with 7 bases aligning to TRBD1. CDR3 length equals 15 residues. Germline V gene lookup returns CDR1 MNHEY and CDR2 SVGAGI. The J segment lost 0 bases and the V segment lost 10 bases, leaving 9 bases of the junction unmatched. CDR3 sequence reads: CATSPGTDSNQPQHF. CDR3 coding DNA: TGTGCCACCTCGCCCGGGACAGATAGCAATCAGCCCCAGCATTTT.

This clone was detected once. This chain connects TRBV7-9 to TRBJ2-2; D is perhaps TRBD2 (6 bases). The germline V gene encodes CDR1 SEHNR and CDR2 FQNEAQ (reference sequence). The CDR3 runs to 16 residues. The ends were cut back, 5 bases at V and 3 bases at J, with 16 bases in the middle. The CDR3 spells CASSRVSGGDTGELFF. The CDR3 bases are TGTGCCAGCAGCCGGGTTTCCGGAGGGGACACCGGGGAGCTGTTTTTT. The variable domain in full, with the rest retrieved from reference TRBV7-9 and TRBJ2-2, is DTGVSQNPRHKITKRGQNVTFRCDPISEHNRLYWYRQTLGQGPEFLTYFQNEAQLEKSRLLSDRFSAERPKGSFSTLEIQRTEQGDSAMYLCASSRVSGGDTGELFFGEGSRLTVL.

This rearrangement joins TRBV28 to TRBJ1-1; weak D call: TRBD1 (5 bases). CDR1 is MDHEN, CDR2 SYDVKM, per germline. The CDR3 is made up of 14 amino acids. V was clipped by 2 bases and J by 2 bases, with 9 bases between them. CDR3 DNA sequence: TGTGCCAGCAGTTTACCCCAGGGAAACACTGAAGCTTTCTTT. Protein: CASSLPQGNTEAFF.

The chain employs TRBV7-8 and TRBJ1-5; tentatively, D is TRBD1 (5 bases). Germline CDR1 and CDR2: SGHVS and FQNEAQ. V gave up 1 base and J gave up 4 bases, with 11 bases separating them. CDR3 length equals 15 residues. The CDR3 sequence: CASSLVRGMNQPQHF. CDR3 sequence (DNA): TGTGCCAGCAGCTTAGTGAGGGGAATGAATCAGCCCCAGCATTTT.

Remarks on this clone: In the same sample, other DNA sequences code for this CDR3. CDR3 loop: CASRTGDHNQPQHF. In DNA form, the CDR3 reads TGTGCCAGCAGGACTGGGGACCATAATCAGCCCCAGCATTTT. The chain joins TRBV28 to TRBJ1-5; the D gene is possibly TRBD1 (5 bases). Germline values: CDR1 MDHEN, CDR2 SYDVKM. The CDR3 runs to 14 residues. V lost 6 bases and J 4 bases, leaving 13 bases between the germline ends.

The V gene is TRBV6-5, the J gene TRBJ2-1; D remains unclear. V was trimmed by 4 bases and J by 5 bases, leaving 12 bases between them. The CDR3 length is 14 residues. CDR1 is MNHEY and CDR2 is SVGAGI in the germline V gene. CDR3 nucleotides: TGTGCCAGCAGTTCTGGGGTGGGTCACAATGAGCAGTTCTTC. Translated, it gives CASSSGVGHNEQFF.

The chain has TRBV11-2 and TRBJ1-3, with D tentatively TRBD1 (5 bases). The germline CDR1 and CDR2 sequences are SGHAT and FQNNGV. V lost 3 bases and J lost 0, with 18 bases in between. The CDR3 covers 18 residues. The CDR3 reads CASSFGGFSWNSGNTIYF. The CDR3 DNA is TGTGCCAGCAGCTTTGGGGGATTCTCGTGGAACTCTGGAAACACCATATATTTT.

This chain uses TRBV29-1 with TRBJ2-1; the D gene is possibly TRBD1 (7 bases). CDR1 and CDR2 (germline): SQVTM, ANQGSEA. There are 15 residues in the CDR3. V lost 5 bases, J lost 6 bases, and 20 bases lay in between. CDR3 nucleotides: TGCAGCGTTTGCACGACAGGGACTTTCTTCAATGAGCAGTTCTTC. It translates to CSVCTTGTFFNEQFF.

The chain has TRBV28 and TRBJ1-6; no clear D. CDR1 is MDHEN and CDR2 is SYDVKM in the germline V gene. V lost 7 bases to trimming and J lost 8 bases, with 18 bases between them. This CDR3 comprises 15 residues. The CDR3 loop is CASTISTGRYSPLHF. The CDR3 bases are TGTGCCAGCACCATCTCGACCGGGAGATATTCACCCCTCCACTTT. Filled out from reference TRBV28 and TRBJ1-6, the complete variable domain reads DVKVTQSSRYLVKRTGEKVFLECVQDMDHENMFWYRQDPGLGLRLIYFSYDVKMKEKGDIPEGYSVSREKKERFSLILESASTNQTSMYLCASTISTGRYSPLHFGNGTRLTVT.

V and J are TRBV7-8 and TRBJ1-5, with D maybe TRBD1 (5 bases). This CDR3 contains 13 residues. Germline assignment: CDR1 SGHVS and CDR2 FQNEAQ. The V end was cut by 5 bases, the J end by 7 bases, with 12 bases between. Here the CDR3 DNA reads TGTGCCAGCAGCCGGGACCCCGGGCAGCCCCAGCATTTT. This codes for CASSRDPGQPQHF.

The chain joins TRBV5-1 to TRBJ1-3, with D unresolved. CDR1 is SGHRS, CDR2 YFSETQ, per germline. The CDR3 totals 18 residues. The ends were cut back, 4 bases at V and 0 bases at J, with 20 bases in the middle. The CDR3 loop reads CASSVGRGTGSSGNTIYF. The CDR3 DNA sequence: TGCGCCAGCAGCGTAGGTCGAGGAACCGGATCCTCTGGAAACACCATATATTTT.

The genes are TRBV28 and TRBJ1-2; tentatively, D is TRBD1 (5 bases). Germline values: CDR1 MDHEN, CDR2 SYDVKM. The CDR3 totals 15 residues. V lost 2 bases and J lost 4, with 14 bases in between. The CDR3 region has the DNA TGTGCCAGCAGTTTAGGGGCGGGTACCATCTATGGCTACACCTTC. This encodes CASSLGAGTIYGYTF.